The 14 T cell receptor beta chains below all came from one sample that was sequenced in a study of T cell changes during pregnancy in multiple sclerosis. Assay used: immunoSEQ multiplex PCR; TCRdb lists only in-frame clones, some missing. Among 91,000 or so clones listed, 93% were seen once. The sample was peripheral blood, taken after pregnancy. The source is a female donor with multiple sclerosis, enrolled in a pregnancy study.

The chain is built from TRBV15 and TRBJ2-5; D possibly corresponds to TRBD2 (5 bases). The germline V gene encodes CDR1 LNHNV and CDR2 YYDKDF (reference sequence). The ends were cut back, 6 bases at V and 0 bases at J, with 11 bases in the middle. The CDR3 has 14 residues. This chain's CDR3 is CATSLAQYQETQYF. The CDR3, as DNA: TGTGCCACCAGTTTAGCGCAGTACCAAGAGACCCAGTACTTC.

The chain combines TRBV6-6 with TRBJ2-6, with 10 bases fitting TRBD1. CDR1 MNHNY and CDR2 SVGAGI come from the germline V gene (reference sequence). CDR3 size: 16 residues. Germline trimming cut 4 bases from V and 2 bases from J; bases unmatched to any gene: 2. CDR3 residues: CASSSGTGAGANVLTF. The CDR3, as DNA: TGTGCCAGCAGTTCCGGGACAGGGGCTGGGGCCAACGTCCTGACTTTC.

The CDR3 loop is CSVEDRGPREAFF. The DNA for the CDR3 is TGCAGCGTTGAAGATCGAGGGCCTCGTGAAGCTTTCTTT. The rearrangement links TRBV29-1 to TRBJ1-1; the D is unclear. Trimming stripped 0 bases from V and 7 bases from J, with 12 bases between. The germline gives CDR1 SQVTM, CDR2 ANQGSEA. This CDR3 has 13 amino acids.

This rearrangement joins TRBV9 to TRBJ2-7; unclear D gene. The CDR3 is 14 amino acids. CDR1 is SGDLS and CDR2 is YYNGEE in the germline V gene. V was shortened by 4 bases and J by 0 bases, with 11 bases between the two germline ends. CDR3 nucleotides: TGTGCCAGCAGCCCCTCAGGCCTCTCCTACGAGCAGTACTTC. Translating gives CASSPSGLSYEQYF.

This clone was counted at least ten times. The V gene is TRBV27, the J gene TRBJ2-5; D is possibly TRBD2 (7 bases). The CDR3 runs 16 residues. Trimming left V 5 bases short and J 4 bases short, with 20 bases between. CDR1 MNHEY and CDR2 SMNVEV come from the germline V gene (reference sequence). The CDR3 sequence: CASSGGGGGSTETQYF. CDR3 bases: TGTGCCAGCAGTGGGGGCGGGGGCGGGAGCACAGAGACCCAGTACTTC.

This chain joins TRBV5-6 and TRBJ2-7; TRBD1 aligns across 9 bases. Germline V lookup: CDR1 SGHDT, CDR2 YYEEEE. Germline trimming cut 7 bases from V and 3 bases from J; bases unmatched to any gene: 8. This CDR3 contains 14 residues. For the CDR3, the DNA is TGTGCCAGCCGAAAGACAGGGGGGGACTACGAGCAGTACTTC. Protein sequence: CASRKTGGDYEQYF.

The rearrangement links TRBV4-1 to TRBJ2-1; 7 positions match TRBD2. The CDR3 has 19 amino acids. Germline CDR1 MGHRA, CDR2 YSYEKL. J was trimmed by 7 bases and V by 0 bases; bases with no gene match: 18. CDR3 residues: CASSQEPPEMGRVGNEQFF. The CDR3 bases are TGCGCCAGCAGCCAAGAACCCCCCGAGATGGGGAGGGTTGGGAATGAGCAGTTCTTC.

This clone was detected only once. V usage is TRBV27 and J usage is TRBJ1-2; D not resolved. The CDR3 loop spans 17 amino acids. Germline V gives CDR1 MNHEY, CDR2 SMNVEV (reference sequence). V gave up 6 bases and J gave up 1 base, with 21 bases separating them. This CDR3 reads CASRATLPGSLNYGYTF. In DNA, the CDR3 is TGTGCCAGCAGAGCAACACTCCCGGGATCCCTTAACTATGGCTACACCTTC.

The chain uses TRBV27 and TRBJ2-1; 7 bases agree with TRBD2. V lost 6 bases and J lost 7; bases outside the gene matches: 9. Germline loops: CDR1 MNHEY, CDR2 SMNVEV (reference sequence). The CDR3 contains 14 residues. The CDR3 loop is CASRRGSEGNEQFF. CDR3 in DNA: TGTGCCAGCAGACGCGGGAGTGAAGGGAATGAGCAGTTCTTC.

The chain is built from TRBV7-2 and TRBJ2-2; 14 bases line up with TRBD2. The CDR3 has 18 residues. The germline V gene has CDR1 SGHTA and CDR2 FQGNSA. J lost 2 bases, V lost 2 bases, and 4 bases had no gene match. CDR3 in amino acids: CASSLWTSGRRNTGELFF. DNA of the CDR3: TGTGCCAGCAGCTTATGGACTAGCGGGAGGCGCAACACCGGGGAGCTGTTTTTT.

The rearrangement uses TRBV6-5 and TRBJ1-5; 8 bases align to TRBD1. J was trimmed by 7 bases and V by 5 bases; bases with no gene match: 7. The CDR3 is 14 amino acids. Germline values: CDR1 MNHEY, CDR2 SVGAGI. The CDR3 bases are TGTGCCAGCAGTCCAGGGGGCGCAGGACAGCCCCAGCATTTT. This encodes CASSPGGAGQPQHF.

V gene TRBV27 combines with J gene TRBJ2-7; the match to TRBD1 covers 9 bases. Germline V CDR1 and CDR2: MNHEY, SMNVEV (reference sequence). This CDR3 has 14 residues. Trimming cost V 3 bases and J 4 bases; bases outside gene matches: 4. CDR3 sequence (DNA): TGTGCCAGCAGTTTGGTACAGGGGGCATACGAGCAGTACTTC. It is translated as CASSLVQGAYEQYF.

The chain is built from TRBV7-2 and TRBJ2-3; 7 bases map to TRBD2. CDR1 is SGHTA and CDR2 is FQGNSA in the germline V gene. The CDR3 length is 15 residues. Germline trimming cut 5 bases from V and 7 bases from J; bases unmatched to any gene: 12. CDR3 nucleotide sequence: TGTGCCAGCAGCAGAGAGGGAGGGCCGGTAAATACGCAGTATTTT. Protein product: CASSREGGPVNTQYF.

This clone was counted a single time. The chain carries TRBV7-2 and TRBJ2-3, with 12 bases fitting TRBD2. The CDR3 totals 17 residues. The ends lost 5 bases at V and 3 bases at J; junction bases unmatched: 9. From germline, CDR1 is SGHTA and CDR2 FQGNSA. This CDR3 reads CASSPPSGRALTDTQYF. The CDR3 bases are TGTGCCAGCAGCCCCCCTAGCGGGAGGGCCCTGACAGATACGCAGTATTTT.